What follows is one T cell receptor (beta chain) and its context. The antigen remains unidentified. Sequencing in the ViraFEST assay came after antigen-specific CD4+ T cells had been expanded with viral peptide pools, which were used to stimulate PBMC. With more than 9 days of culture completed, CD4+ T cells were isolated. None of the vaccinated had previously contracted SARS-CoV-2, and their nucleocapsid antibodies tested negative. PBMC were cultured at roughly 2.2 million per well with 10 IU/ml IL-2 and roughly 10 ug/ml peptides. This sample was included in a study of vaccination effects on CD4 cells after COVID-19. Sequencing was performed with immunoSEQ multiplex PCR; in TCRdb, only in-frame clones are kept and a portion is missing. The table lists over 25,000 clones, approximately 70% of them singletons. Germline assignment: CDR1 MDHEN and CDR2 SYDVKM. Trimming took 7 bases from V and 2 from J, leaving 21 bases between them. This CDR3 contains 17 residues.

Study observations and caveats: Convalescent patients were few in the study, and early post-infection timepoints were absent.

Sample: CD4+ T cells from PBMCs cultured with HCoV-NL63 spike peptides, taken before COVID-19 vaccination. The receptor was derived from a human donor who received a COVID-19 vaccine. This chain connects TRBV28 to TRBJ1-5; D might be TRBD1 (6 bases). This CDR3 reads CASTPPIGGGGNQPQHF. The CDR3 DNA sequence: TGTGCCAGCACTCCTCCAATAGGGGGTGGAGGCAATCAGCCCCAGCATTTT.